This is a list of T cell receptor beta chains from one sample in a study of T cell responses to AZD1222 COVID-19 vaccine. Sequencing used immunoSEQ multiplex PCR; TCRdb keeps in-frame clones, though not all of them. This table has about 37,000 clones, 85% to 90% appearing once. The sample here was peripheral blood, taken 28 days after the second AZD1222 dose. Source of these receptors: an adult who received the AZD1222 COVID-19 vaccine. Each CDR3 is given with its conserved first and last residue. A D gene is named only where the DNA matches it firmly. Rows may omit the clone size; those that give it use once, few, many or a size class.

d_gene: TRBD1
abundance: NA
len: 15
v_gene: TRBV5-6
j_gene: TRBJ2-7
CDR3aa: CASSFEGQIHYEQYF
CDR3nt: TGTGCCAGCAGCTTTGAGGGACAGATACACTACGAGCAGTACTTC

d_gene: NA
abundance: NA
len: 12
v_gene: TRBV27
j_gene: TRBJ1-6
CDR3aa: CASSSSNSPLHF
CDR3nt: NA

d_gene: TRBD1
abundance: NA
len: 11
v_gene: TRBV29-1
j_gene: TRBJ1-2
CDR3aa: CSVGTGYGYTF
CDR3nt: TGCAGCGTTGGGACAGGGTATGGCTACACCTTC

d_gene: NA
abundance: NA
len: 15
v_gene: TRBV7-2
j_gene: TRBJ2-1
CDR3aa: CASSPRLGADNEQFF
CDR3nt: TGTGCCAGCAGCCCCCGATTAGGCGCCGACAATGAGCAGTTCTTC

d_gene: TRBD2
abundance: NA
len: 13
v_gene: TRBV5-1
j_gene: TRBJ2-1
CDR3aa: CASSSGTTNEQFF
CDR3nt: TGCGCCAGCAGCTCGGGGACTACCAATGAGCAGTTCTTC

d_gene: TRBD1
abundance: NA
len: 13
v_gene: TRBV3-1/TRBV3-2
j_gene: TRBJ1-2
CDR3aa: CASTNRGISGYTF
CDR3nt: TGTGCCAGCACAAACAGGGGAATAAGTGGCTACACCTTC

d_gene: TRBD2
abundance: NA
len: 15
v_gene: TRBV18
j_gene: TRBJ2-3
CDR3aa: CASSPVAGVGDTQYF
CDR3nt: TGTGCCAGCTCACCAGTAGCGGGGGTCGGAGATACGCAGTATTTT

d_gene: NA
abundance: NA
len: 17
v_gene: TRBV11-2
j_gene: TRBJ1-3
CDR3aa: CASSLVVGLSSGNTIYF
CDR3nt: TGTGCCAGCAGCTTAGTGGTCGGACTCAGCTCTGGAAACACCATATATTTT

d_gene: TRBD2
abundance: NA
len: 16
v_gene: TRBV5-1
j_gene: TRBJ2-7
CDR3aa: CASSLLASGGYYEQYF
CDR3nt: TGCGCCAGCAGCTTGTTAGCTAGCGGGGGATACTACGAGCAGTACTTC

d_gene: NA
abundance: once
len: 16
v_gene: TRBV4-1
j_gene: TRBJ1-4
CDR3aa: CASSRSDGATNEKLFF
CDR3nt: TGCGCCAGCAGCCGATCCGACGGTGCAACTAATGAAAAACTGTTTTTT

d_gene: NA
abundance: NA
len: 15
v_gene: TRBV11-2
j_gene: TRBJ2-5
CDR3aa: CASSLGGHVQETQYF
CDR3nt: TGTGCCAGCAGCTTAGGGGGACACGTACAAGAGACCCAGTACTTC

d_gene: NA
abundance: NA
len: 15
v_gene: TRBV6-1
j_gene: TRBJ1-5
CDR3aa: CASSENVGRNQPQHF
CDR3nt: TGTGCCAGCAGTGAAAACGTCGGTAGAAATCAGCCCCAGCATTTT

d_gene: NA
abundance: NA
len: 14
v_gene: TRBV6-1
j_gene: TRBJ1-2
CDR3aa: CASSESGANRGYTF
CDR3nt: TGTGCCAGCAGTGAATCAGGGGCCAATCGGGGCTACACCTTC

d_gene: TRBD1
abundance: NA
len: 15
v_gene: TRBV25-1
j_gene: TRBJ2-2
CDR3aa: CASTSGTDNTGELFF
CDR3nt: TGTGCCAGCACAAGTGGGACAGATAACACCGGGGAGCTGTTTTTT

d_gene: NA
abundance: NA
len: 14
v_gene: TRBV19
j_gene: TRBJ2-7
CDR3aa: CASSMERAPYEQYF
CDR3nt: TGTGCCAGTAGTATGGAAAGGGCCCCCTACGAGCAGTACTTC

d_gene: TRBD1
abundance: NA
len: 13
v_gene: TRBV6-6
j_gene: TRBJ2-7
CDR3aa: CASRDRQGHEQYF
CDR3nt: TGTGCCAGCAGGGATAGACAGGGACACGAGCAGTACTTC

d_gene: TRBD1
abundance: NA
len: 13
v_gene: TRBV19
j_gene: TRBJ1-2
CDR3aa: CASSTGQGYGYTF
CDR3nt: TGTGCCAGTAGTACGGGACAGGGCTATGGCTACACCTTC

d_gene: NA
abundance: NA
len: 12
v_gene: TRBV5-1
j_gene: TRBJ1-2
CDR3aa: CASSLDRYGYTF
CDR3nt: TGCGCCAGCAGCTTGGACCGGTATGGCTACACCTTC

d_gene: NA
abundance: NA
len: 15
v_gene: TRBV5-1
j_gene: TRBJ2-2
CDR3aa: CASSLLEGVTGELFF
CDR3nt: TGCGCCAGCAGCTTGTTGGAGGGGGTCACCGGGGAGCTGTTTTTT

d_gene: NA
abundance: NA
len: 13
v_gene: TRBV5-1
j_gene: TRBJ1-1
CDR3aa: CASSLEVNTEAFF
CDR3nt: TGCGCCAGCAGCTTGGAAGTGAACACTGAAGCTTTCTTT

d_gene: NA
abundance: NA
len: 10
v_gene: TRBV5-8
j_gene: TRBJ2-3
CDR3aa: CASGLVGQYF
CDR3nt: TGTGCCAGCGGGCTAGTTGGGCAGTATTTT

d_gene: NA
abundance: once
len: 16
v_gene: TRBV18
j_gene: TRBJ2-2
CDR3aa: CASSPRGHTNTGELFF
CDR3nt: TGTGCCAGCTCCCCCCGGGGGCACACGAACACCGGGGAGCTGTTTTTT